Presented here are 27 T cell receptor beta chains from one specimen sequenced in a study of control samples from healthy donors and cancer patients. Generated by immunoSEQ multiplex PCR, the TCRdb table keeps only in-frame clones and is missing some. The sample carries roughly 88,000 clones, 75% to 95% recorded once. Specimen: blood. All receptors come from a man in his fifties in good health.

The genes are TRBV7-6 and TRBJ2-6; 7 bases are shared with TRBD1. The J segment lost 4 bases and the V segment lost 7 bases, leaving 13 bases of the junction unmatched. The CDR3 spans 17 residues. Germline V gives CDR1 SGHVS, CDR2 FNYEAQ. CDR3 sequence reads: CASTGGQAVEGANVLTF. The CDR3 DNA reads TGTGCCAGCACCGGTGGACAGGCAGTTGAGGGGGCCAACGTCCTGACTTTC.

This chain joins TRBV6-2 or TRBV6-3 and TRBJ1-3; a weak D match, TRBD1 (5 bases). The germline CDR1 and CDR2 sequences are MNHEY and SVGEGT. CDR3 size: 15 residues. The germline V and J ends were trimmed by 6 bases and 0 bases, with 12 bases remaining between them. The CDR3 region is CASSDQQDSGNTIYF. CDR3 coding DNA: TGTGCCAGCAGCGACCAACAGGACTCTGGAAACACCATATATTTT.

CDR3 sequence: CASRRSTSTDTQYF. Written as DNA, the CDR3 is TGTGCCAGTAGACGGTCTACAAGCACAGATACGCAGTATTTT. V usage is TRBV19 and J usage is TRBJ2-3; no definite D call. The CDR3 covers 14 residues. V dropped 6 bases and J dropped 0 bases, with 10 bases sitting between them. Germline values: CDR1 LNHDA, CDR2 SQIVND (reference sequence).

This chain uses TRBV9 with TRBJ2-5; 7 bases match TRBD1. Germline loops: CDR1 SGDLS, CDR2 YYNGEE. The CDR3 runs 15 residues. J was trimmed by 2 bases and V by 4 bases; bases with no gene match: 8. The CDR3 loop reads CASSSQGDWQETQYF. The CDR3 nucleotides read TGTGCCAGCAGCTCGCAGGGGGATTGGCAAGAGACCCAGTACTTC.

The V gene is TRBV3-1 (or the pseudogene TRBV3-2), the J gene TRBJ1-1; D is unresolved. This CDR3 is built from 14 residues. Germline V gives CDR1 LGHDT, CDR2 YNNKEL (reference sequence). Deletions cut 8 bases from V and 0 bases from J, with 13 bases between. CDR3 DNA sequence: TGTGCCAGCGGCCGGGGAAAGGTGAACACTGAAGCTTTCTTT. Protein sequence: CASGRGKVNTEAFF.

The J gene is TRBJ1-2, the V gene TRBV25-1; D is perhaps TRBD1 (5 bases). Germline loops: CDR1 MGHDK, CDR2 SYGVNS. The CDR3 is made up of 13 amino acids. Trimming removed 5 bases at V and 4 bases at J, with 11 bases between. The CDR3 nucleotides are TGTGCCAGCAGTATCGAGGGGATCTATGGCTACACCTTC. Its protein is CASSIEGIYGYTF.

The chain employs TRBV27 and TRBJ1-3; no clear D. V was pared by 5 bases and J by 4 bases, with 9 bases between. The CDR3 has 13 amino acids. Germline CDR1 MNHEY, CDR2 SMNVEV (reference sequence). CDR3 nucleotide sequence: TGTGCCAGCAGTCGGGGAGAGGGAAACACCATATATTTT. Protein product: CASSRGEGNTIYF.

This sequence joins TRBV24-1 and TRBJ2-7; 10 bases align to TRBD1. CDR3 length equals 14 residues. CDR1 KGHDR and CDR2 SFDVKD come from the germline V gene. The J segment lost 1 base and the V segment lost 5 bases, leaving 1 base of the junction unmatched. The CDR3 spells CATSGTGGSYEQYF. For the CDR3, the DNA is TGTGCCACCAGTGGGACAGGGGGATCCTACGAGCAGTACTTC.

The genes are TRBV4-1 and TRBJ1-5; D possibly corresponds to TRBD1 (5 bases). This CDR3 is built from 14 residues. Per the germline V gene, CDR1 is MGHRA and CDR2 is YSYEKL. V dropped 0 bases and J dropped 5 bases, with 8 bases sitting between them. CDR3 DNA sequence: TGCGCCAGCAGCCAAGAACAGGACCATCAGCCCCAGCATTTT. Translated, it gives CASSQEQDHQPQHF.

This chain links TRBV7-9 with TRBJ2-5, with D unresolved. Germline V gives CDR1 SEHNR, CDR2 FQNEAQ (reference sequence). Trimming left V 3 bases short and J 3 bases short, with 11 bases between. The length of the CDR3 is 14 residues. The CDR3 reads CASSFFPVEETQYF. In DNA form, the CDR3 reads TGTGCCAGCAGCTTTTTCCCGGTCGAAGAGACCCAGTACTTC.

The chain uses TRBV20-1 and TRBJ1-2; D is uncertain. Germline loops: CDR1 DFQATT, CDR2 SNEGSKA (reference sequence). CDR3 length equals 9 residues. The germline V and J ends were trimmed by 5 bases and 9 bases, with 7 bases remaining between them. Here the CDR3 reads CSAENSYTF. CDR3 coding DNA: TGCAGTGCTGAAAATAGCTACACCTTC.

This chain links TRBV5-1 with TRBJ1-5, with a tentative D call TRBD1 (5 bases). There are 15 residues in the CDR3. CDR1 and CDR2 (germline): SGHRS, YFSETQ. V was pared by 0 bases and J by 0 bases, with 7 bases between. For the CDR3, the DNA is TGCGCCAGCAGCTTGGGACAGAATAGCAATCAGCCCCAGCATTTT. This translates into CASSLGQNSNQPQHF.

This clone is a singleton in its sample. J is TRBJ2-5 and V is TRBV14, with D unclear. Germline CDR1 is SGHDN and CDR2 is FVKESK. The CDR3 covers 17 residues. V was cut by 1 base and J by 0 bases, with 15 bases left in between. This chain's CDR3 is CASSQGVSSWYQETQYF. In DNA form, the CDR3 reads TGTGCCAGCAGCCAAGGCGTTAGCTCTTGGTACCAAGAGACCCAGTACTTC.

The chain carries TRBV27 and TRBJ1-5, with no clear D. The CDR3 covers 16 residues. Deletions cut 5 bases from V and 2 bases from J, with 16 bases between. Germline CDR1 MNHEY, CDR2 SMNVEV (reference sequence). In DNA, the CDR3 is TGTGCCAGCAGTCCCTTCGGTGGGCAAGGCAATCAGCCCCAGCATTTT. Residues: CASSPFGGQGNQPQHF.

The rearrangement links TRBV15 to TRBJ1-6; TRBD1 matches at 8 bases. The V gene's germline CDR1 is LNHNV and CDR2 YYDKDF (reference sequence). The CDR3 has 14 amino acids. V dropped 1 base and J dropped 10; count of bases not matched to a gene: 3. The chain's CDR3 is CATSRARGPSPLHF. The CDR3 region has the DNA TGTGCCACCAGCAGAGCCAGGGGGCCGTCACCCCTCCACTTT.

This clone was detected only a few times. The DNA for the CDR3 is TGTGCCAGCAGCCTTTACGTGGGGGAGGAAAAACTGTTTTTT. The encoded protein is CASSLYVGEEKLFF. This chain connects TRBV6-6 to TRBJ1-4, with D tentatively TRBD1 (5 bases). V lost 6 bases, J lost 8 bases, and 16 bases lay in between. The CDR3 covers 14 residues. Germline values: CDR1 MNHNY, CDR2 SVGAGI (reference sequence).

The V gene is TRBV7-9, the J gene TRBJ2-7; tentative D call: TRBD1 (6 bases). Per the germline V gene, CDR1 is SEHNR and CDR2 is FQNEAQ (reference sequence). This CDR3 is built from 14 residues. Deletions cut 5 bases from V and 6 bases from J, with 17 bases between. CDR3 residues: CASSKTTGPGEQYF. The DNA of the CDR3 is TGTGCCAGCAGCAAAACTACAGGGCCGGGCGAGCAGTACTTC. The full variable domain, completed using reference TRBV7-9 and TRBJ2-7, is DTGVSQNPRHKITKRGQNVTFRCDPISEHNRLYWYRQTLGQGPEFLTYFQNEAQLEKSRLLSDRFSAERPKGSFSTLEIQRTEQGDSAMYLCASSKTTGPGEQYFGPGTRLTVT.

Written as DNA, the CDR3 is TGTGCCAGCAGCTTAGGGCGGGGTGATGAAAAACTGTTTTTT. Translating it yields CASSLGRGDEKLFF. The gene calls are TRBV7-9 and TRBJ1-4; D is uncertain. From germline, CDR1 is SEHNR and CDR2 FQNEAQ (reference sequence). The V end was cut by 1 base, the J end by 6 bases, with 9 bases between. This CDR3 has 14 residues.

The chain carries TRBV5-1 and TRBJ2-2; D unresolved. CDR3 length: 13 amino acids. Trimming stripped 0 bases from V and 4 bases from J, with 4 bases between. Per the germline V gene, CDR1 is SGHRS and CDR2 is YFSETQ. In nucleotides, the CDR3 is TGCGCCAGCAGCTTGGCTATCACCGGGGAGCTGTTTTTT. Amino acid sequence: CASSLAITGELFF.

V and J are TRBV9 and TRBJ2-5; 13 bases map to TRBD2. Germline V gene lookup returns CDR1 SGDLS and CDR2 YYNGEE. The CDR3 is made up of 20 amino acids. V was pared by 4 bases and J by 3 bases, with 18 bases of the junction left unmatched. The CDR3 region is CASSKNPGLAGHQLEETQYF. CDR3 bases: TGTGCCAGCAGCAAGAACCCGGGACTAGCGGGGCACCAACTCGAAGAGACCCAGTACTTC.

The CDR3: CASSLNPGGGYGYTF. In DNA, the CDR3 is TGTGCCAGCAGCTTAAACCCCGGGGGTGGCTATGGCTACACCTTC. The J gene is TRBJ1-2, the V gene TRBV7-8, with D tentatively TRBD1 (5 bases). Germline CDR1 and CDR2: SGHVS and FQNEAQ. Trimming removed 2 bases at V and 4 bases at J, with 14 bases between. The CDR3 covers 15 residues.

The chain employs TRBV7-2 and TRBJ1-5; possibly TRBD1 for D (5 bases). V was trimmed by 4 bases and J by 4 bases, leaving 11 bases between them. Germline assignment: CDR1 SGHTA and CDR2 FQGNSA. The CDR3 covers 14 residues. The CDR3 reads CASSSSRVNQPQHF. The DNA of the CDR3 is TGTGCCAGCAGCTCTTCCAGGGTTAATCAGCCCCAGCATTTT.

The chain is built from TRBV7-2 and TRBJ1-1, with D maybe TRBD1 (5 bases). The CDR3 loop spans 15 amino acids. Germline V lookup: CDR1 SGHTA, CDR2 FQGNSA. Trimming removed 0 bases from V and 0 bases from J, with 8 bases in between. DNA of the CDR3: TGTGCCAGCAGCTTAGCGACAGCGATGAACACTGAAGCTTTCTTT. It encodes CASSLATAMNTEAFF.

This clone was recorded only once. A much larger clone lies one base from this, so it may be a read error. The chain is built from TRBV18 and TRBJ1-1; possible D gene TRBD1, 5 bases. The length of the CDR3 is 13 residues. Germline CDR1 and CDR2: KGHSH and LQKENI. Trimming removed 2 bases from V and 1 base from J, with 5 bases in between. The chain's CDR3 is CASSPGQNTEAFF. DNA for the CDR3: TGTGCCAGCTCACCAGGACAGAACACTGAAGCTTTCTTT.

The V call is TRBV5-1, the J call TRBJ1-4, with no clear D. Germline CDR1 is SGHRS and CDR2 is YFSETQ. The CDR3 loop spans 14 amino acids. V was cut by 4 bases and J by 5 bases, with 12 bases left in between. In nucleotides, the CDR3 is TGCGCCAGCAGCCCAGGACTATCGAATGAAAAACTGTTTTTT. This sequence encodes CASSPGLSNEKLFF.

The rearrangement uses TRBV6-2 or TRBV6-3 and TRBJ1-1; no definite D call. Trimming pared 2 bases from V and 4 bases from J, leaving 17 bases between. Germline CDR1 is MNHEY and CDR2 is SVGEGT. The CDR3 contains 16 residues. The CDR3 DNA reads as TGTGCCAGCAGTTACCCCGCCGGGGTATCTCGCACTGAAGCTTTCTTT. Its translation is CASSYPAGVSRTEAFF.

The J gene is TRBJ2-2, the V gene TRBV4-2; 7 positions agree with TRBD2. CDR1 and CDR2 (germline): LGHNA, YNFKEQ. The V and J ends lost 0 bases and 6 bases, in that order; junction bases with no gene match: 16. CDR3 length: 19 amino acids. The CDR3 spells CASSQEESAGSKWAGELFF. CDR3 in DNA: TGTGCCAGCAGCCAAGAGGAGTCAGCGGGGTCGAAGTGGGCCGGGGAGCTGTTTTTT.